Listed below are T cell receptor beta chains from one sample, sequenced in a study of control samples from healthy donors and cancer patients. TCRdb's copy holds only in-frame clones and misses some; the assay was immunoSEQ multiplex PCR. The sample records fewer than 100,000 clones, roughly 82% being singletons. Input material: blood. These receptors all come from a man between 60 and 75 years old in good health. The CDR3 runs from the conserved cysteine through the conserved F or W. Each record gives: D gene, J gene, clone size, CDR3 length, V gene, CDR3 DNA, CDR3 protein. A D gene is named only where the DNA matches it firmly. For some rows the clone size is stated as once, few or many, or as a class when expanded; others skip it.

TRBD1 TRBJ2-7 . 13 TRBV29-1 TGCAGCACCGTCACCGGGACAGGGGTCGAGCAGTACTTC CSTVTGTGVEQYF
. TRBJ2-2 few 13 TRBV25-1 TGTGCCAGCAGTGTGGGAGGTTCCGGGGAGCTGTTTTTT CASSVGGSGELFF
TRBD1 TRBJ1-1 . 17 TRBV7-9 TGTGCCAGCACCCCTACAATGAGACAGGGAAAAGACACTGAAGCTTTCTTT CASTPTMRQGKDTEAFF
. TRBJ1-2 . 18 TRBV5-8 TGTGCCGGAAGATCAGGGGAGAATTGGATCGGAGCTAACTATGGCTACACCTTC CAGRSGENWIGANYGYTF
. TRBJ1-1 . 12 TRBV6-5 TGTGCCAGCAGTTATCGTTACACTGAAGCTTTCTTT CASSYRYTEAFF
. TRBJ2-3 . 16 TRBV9 TGTGCCAGCAGCGTAGCCGGAAGCGCGGGGACAGATACGCAGTATTTT CASSVAGSAGTDTQYF
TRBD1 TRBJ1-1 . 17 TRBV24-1 TGTGCCACCAGTGATTCGAAGCCTGCAGTCCAGGGGGCTGAAGCTTTCTTT CATSDSKPAVQGAEAFF
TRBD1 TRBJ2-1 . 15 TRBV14 TGTGCCAGCAGTCGAGACAGGGGATACTATGGAGAGCAGTTCTTC CASSRDRGYYGEQFF
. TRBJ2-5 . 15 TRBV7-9 TGTGCCAGCAGCCCCGTCCCGGGGCCTCAAGAGACCCAGTACTTC CASSPVPGPQETQYF
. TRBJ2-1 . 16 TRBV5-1 TGCGCCAGCAGCTTGGCCGGAAAGAGCTCCTACAATGAGCAGTTCTTC CASSLAGKSSYNEQFF
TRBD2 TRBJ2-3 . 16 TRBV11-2 TGTGCCAGCAGCCGAACAAGCGGGAGGGGCGGAGATACGCAGTATTTT CASSRTSGRGGDTQYF
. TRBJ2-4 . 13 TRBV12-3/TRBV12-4 TGTGCCAGCATGGGGATCGGCAAAAACATTCAGTACTTC CASMGIGKNIQYF
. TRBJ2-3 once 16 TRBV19 TGTGCCAGTAGCCGACGACAAGCACTAGAGACAGATACGCAGTATTTT CASSRRQALETDTQYF
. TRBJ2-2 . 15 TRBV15 TGTGCCACCAGCAGAGGGGGCCCCTCTAACGGGGAGCTGTTTTTT CATSRGGPSNGELFF
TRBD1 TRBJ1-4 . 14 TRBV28 TGTGCCAGCAGTTTACTACAGGGGAATGAAAAACTGTTTTTT CASSLLQGNEKLFF
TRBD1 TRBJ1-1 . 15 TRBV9 TGTGCCAGCAGCCCGACGGGGACAGTTTACACTGAAGCTTTCTTT CASSPTGTVYTEAFF
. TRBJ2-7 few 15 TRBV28 TGTGCCAGCAGCCGCTGGGGGGATCCGACCTACGAGCAGTACTTC CASSRWGDPTYEQYF
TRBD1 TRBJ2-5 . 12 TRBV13 TGTGCCAGCAGCTACAGGACAGGTCCCCAGTACTTC CASSYRTGPQYF
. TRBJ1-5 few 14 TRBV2 TGTGCCAGCAGTGATTGGGCAGGGGATCAGCCCCAGCATTTT CASSDWAGDQPQHF
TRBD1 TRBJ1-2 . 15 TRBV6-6 TGTGCCAGCAGACGAGTGAAGGGGGCCGACTATGGCTACACCTTC CASRRVKGADYGYTF
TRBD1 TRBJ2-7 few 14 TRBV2 TGTGCCAGCGTTAGGGACAGGGGCCGGTCCGAGCAGTACTTC CASVRDRGRSEQYF
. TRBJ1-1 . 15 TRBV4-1 TGCGCCAGCAGCCCCCTGGAGGGGGGGAACACTGAAGCTTTCTTT CASSPLEGGNTEAFF
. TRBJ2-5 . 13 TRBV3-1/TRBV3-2 TGTGCCAGCAGCGGAGGGGGCGGAGAGACCCAGTACTTC CASSGGGGETQYF
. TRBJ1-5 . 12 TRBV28 TGTGCCAGCAGTACGCTAAATCAGCCCCAGCATTTT CASSTLNQPQHF
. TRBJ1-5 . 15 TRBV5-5 TGTGCCAGCAGCTTGGGTTTACAGTGGAATCAGCCCCAGCATTTT CASSLGLQWNQPQHF
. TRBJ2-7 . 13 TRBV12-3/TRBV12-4 TGTGCCAGCAGGCCAAGTGACACCTACGAGCAGTACTTC CASRPSDTYEQYF